This is a list of T cell receptor beta chains from one sample in a study of cytotoxic CD8 clonotypes in ibrutinib-treated CLL. Sequenced by immunoSEQ multiplex PCR; TCRdb stores in-frame clones only, minus some. The profile shows over 120,000 clones, 80% of them singletons. Sequenced here: PBMCs, sampled after 36 months of ibrutinib treatment. These receptors were collected from a human donor with chronic lymphocytic leukemia. Each CDR3 is given with its conserved first and last residue.

J gene	V gene	CDR3 protein
TRBJ2-7	TRBV6-5	CASSYSGIYEQYF
TRBJ1-1	TRBV4-1	CASSQPLQGMNTEAFF
TRBJ2-2	TRBV7-9	CASSPTQGGTGELFF
TRBJ2-7	TRBV29-1	CSVGQGLEQYF
TRBJ1-3	TRBV10-3	CAITENLNSGNTIYF
TRBJ2-1	TRBV7-7	CASSLEWGTGPDEQFF
TRBJ2-1	TRBV7-9	CASSPVREQFF
TRBJ1-6	TRBV28	CASNLNYNSPLHF
TRBJ2-3	TRBV6-4	CASSDSGTNGADTQYF
TRBJ2-5	TRBV5-1	CASSTYGGAGETQYF
TRBJ2-7	TRBV4-1	CASSQDKGLAESSYEQYF
TRBJ2-7	TRBV5-1	CASSDYRKPYEQYF
TRBJ1-2	TRBV5-1	CASSSSWGSDGYTF
TRBJ1-2	TRBV5-1	CASRPRSVGGAGNYGYTF
TRBJ2-3	TRBV27	CASGVDDTQYF
TRBJ1-1	TRBV6-5	CASGGTGGLNTEAFF
TRBJ2-1	TRBV7-9	CASSLGGPLYNEQFF
TRBJ1-3	TRBV2	CASSPTAGNTIYF
TRBJ2-5	TRBV5-4	CASSLIGGDETQYF
TRBJ1-3	TRBV2	CASHFISGNTIYF
TRBJ1-6	TRBV6-5	CASSLQGGLNSPLHF
TRBJ1-3	TRBV7-3	CASSLSGSGNTIYF
TRBJ2-7	TRBV7-5	CVRSSRQGPGLTYEQYF
TRBJ2-7	TRBV28	CASTWTGAGEQYF
TRBJ2-5	TRBV6-5	CASSLYPELLAQYF
TRBJ2-3	TRBV5-1	CASSLYRGSTDTQYF
TRBJ1-1	TRBV29-1	CSATGSFMNTEAFF
TRBJ2-7	TRBV10-3	CATETGGSYEQYF
TRBJ2-4	TRBV30	CAWSGGDIQYF
TRBJ2-5	TRBV10-3	CAISERGSGETQYF
TRBJ2-3	TRBV14	CASSQFGGITDTQYF
TRBJ1-1	TRBV5-8	CASSLARGRTEAFF
TRBJ1-2	TRBV19	CASSIPGTPYGYTF
TRBJ1-1	TRBV9	CASSVVPHTNTEAFF
TRBJ1-4	TRBV28	CASRPGQGGEKLFF
TRBJ2-1	TRBV5-1	CASSLAALGGAMNNEQFF
TRBJ2-7	TRBV25-1	CASSLGTQGSEQYF
TRBJ2-7	TRBV4-1	CASSQSRAGGGLNEQYF
TRBJ2-7	TRBV11-2	CASSLGTGHIEQYF
TRBJ2-7	TRBV4-1	CASSQDLGTSYEQYF
TRBJ2-7	TRBV4-1	CASSQGLYGQGMKQYF
TRBJ1-3	TRBV6-5	CASTIQAGNTIYF
TRBJ1-5	TRBV18	CASSIRYRAGSNQPQHF
TRBJ2-5	TRBV5-4	CASSLWESETQYF
TRBJ2-7	TRBV7-9	CASSLGLGLLSRGSYEQYF
TRBJ2-5	TRBV19	CASRSGTSLETQYF
TRBJ1-6	TRBV11-2	CASSSLRTGFNSPLHF
TRBJ2-1	TRBV28	CASSPRTYRMTNNEQFF
TRBJ2-2	TRBV10-1	CASSENTGELFF
TRBJ1-2	TRBV15	CATRQPDPRVTNYGYTF